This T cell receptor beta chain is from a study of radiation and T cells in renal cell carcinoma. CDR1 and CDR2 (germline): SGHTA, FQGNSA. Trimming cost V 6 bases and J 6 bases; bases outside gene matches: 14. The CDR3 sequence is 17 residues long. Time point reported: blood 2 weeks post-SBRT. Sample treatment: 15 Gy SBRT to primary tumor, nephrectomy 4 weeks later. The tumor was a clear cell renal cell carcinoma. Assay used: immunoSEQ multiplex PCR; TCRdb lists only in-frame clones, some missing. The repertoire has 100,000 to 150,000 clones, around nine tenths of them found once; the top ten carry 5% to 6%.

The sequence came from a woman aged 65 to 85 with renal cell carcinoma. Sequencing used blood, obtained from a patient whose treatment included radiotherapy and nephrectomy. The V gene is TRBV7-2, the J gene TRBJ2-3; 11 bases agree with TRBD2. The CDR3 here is CASRREGTSGYADTQYF. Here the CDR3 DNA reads TGTGCCAGCAGGCGAGAGGGGACTAGCGGATATGCGGATACGCAGTATTTT.